Listed below are T cell receptor beta chains from one sample, sequenced in a study of cytotoxic CD8 clonotypes in ibrutinib-treated CLL. Measured with immunoSEQ multiplex PCR; TCRdb has only the in-frame clones, and not every one. The sample consists of hundreds of thousands of clones, 60% to 75% of them appearing once. The sequenced sample was PBMCs, obtained after 24 months of ibrutinib treatment. The receptors come from a human donor with chronic lymphocytic leukemia. Both conserved end residues are part of each CDR3. The D gene is left open where the match is weak. Clone size appears in some rows only: once, few, many, or a class for an expanded clone.

V gene	D gene	clone size	J gene	CDR3 protein
TRBV7-9	-	once	TRBJ2-3	CASSLVRTDTQYF
TRBV27	TRBD1	-	TRBJ2-7	CASSNYGQGSSYEQYF
TRBV9	-	-	TRBJ2-2	CASSVGPTGELFF
TRBV28	TRBD1	once	TRBJ1-4	CASSFPDRGEINEKLFF
TRBV6-5	TRBD2	-	TRBJ2-1	CASSYSLAGYNEQFF
TRBV6-6	TRBD2	-	TRBJ2-7	CASSYAGEGNEQYF
TRBV5-1	-	-	TRBJ2-1	CASSSSSSDNEQFF
TRBV7-2	TRBD1	-	TRBJ2-3	CASSQDRGTDTQYF
TRBV11-2	TRBD1	-	TRBJ2-7	CASSDRDRGSYEQYF
TRBV28	-	few	TRBJ1-5	CASSYPQHF
TRBV30	-	few	TRBJ2-7	CAWSAGFEQYF
TRBV18	-	-	TRBJ2-6	CASSNVEGLTGANVLTF
TRBV27	-	-	TRBJ2-7	CASRSRGSPYEQYF
TRBV5-1	-	once	TRBJ2-7	CASSHDAAPYEQYF
TRBV28	TRBD1	few	TRBJ2-2	CASRVGQGNGELFF
TRBV7-2	-	-	TRBJ2-7	CASSSTRGPGAAYEQYF
TRBV6-6	TRBD2	-	TRBJ2-2	CATRLAGTGELFF
TRBV7-8	-	-	TRBJ2-3	CASSFGGLAESTDTQYF
TRBV7-3	-	-	TRBJ2-3	CASSAQTGDVADTQYF
TRBV5-1	TRBD1	-	TRBJ1-2	CASSPQPTGFYGYTF
TRBV4-2	-	-	TRBJ2-7	CASSQATGQLNYYEQYF
TRBV5-5	TRBD2	-	TRBJ2-1	CASSIQTSGGNNEQFF
TRBV18	-	-	TRBJ2-1	CASSHTSSYNEQFF
TRBV13	-	-	TRBJ2-1	CASSLDVRVWGDEQFF